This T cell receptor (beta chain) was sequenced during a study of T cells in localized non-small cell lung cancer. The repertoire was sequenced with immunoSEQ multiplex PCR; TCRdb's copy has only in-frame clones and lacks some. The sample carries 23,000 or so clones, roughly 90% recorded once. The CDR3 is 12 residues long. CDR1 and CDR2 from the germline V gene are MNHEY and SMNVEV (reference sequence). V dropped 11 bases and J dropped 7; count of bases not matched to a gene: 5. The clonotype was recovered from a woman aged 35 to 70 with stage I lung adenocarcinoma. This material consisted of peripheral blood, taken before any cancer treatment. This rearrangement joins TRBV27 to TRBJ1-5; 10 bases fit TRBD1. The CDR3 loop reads CASRDRGQPQHF. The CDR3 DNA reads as TGTGCCTCCCGGGACAGGGGACAGCCCCAGCATTTT.